These 17 T cell receptor beta chains were all obtained from the same sample, sequenced in a study of cytomegalovirus exposure and HLA in healthy donors. The PCR was carried out with 60 Vbeta primers and 13 Jbeta primers. Generated by immunoSEQ multiplex PCR, the TCRdb table keeps only in-frame clones and is missing some. The data hold about 120,000 clones, with 65% to 90% observed a single time. Input material: PBMCs. All receptors derive from a woman between 25 and 40 years old in good health and CMV-seronegative.

The chain carries TRBV6-6 and TRBJ1-5; 10 bases align to TRBD1. There are 14 residues in the CDR3. From germline, CDR1 is MNHNY and CDR2 SVGAGI (reference sequence). CDR3 sequence reads: CAEGGQGNSQPQHF. CDR3 DNA sequence: TGTGCTGAGGGGGGACAGGGGAATTCTCAGCCCCAGCATTTT.

V and J are TRBV9 and TRBJ2-3; 12 nucleotides match TRBD2. CDR3 size: 13 residues. V dropped 4 bases and J dropped 14; count of bases not matched to a gene: 8. The germline V gene encodes CDR1 SGDLS and CDR2 YYNGEE. CDR3 sequence: CASSREETSGRYF. The CDR3 coding sequence is TGTGCCAGCAGCAGAGAGGAGACTAGCGGGAGGTATTTT.

This clone was seen just once. This chain uses TRBV2 with TRBJ2-3; 8 nucleotides line up with TRBD1. The V gene's germline CDR1 is SNHLY and CDR2 FYNNEI. The CDR3 has 16 residues. With V trimmed by 6 bases and J by 2 bases, 10 bases remained unmatched. CDR3 in DNA: TGTGCCAGCAGGGCCGGGACAGGACGGTCCACAGATACGCAGTATTTT. Translation gives CASRAGTGRSTDTQYF.

This clone was seen only a few times. This chain links TRBV7-2 with TRBJ1-1; 8 positions agree with TRBD1. There are 15 residues in the CDR3. The germline V gene has CDR1 SGHTA and CDR2 FQGNSA. Trimming at V came to 2 bases and at J to 1 base, leaving 3 bases not matched to a gene. Here the CDR3 DNA reads TGTGCCAGCAGCTTAAGGACAGGGAGGAACACTGAAGCTTTCTTT. It translates to CASSLRTGRNTEAFF.

The chain couples TRBV6-5 to TRBJ2-6; D might be TRBD1 (5 bases). This CDR3 has 15 residues. Trimming removed 2 bases at V and 2 bases at J, with 7 bases between. Germline V gene data show CDR1 as MNHEY and CDR2 as SVGAGI. CDR3: CASSYKGAGANVLTF. The CDR3 region has the DNA TGTGCCAGCAGTTACAAAGGGGCTGGGGCCAACGTCCTGACTTTC.

V gene TRBV11-2 combines with J gene TRBJ2-7, with 8 bases aligning to TRBD2. Per the germline V gene, CDR1 is SGHAT and CDR2 is FQNNGV. V was clipped by 2 bases and J by 3 bases; unmatched bases: 3. This CDR3 is 14 amino acids long. In DNA, the CDR3 is TGTGCCAGCAGCTTAAGGCTAGCGGGCTACGAGCAGTACTTC. Its protein is CASSLRLAGYEQYF.

This sequence joins TRBV28 and TRBJ2-3; tentative D call: TRBD2 (6 bases). Germline CDR1 is MDHEN and CDR2 is SYDVKM. V was clipped by 4 bases and J by 3 bases, with 11 bases between them. The CDR3 is made up of 14 amino acids. The CDR3 bases are TGTGCCAGCAGTTCCCCGGGAGCGACAGATACGCAGTATTTT. Its protein is CASSSPGATDTQYF.

This clone was recorded a few times. CDR3 nucleotide sequence: TGCGCCAGCAGCTTAAGGACAGGGACCCACTACGAGCAGTACTTC. Residues: CASSLRTGTHYEQYF. This chain links TRBV5-1 with TRBJ2-7, with 8 bases matching TRBD1. The CDR3 consists of 15 residues. V was clipped by 2 bases and J by 3 bases; unmatched bases: 7. In germline, CDR1 is SGHRS, CDR2 YFSETQ.

The J gene is TRBJ2-6, the V gene TRBV19, with D perhaps matching TRBD2 (5 bases). This CDR3 is 17 amino acids long. V was shortened by 3 bases and J by 0 bases, with 12 bases between the two germline ends. Germline V lookup: CDR1 LNHDA, CDR2 SQIVND (reference sequence). CDR3 loop: CASSIEGKASGANVLTF. Here the CDR3 DNA reads TGTGCCAGTAGTATCGAGGGAAAGGCCTCTGGGGCCAACGTCCTGACTTTC.

The rearrangement links TRBV27 to TRBJ2-7, with a tentative D call TRBD2 (6 bases). V dropped 3 bases and J dropped 6 bases, with 15 bases sitting between them. Germline V lookup: CDR1 MNHEY, CDR2 SMNVEV (reference sequence). There are 14 residues in the CDR3. The CDR3 here is CASSFDRGLGEQYF. CDR3 bases: TGTGCCAGCAGTTTTGATAGGGGACTTGGCGAGCAGTACTTC.

The genes are TRBV6-6 and TRBJ1-4; 7 bases agree with TRBD1. The CDR3 is 12 amino acids. J lost 7 bases, V lost 7 bases, and 3 bases had no gene match. The germline V gene has CDR1 MNHNY and CDR2 SVGAGI (reference sequence). CDR3 coding DNA: TGTGCCAGCACCCAGGGGGGTGAAAAACTGTTTTTT. Translation: CASTQGGEKLFF.

V and J are TRBV9 and TRBJ1-4, with a tentative D call TRBD1 (5 bases). CDR1 is SGDLS, CDR2 YYNGEE, per germline. V lost 0 bases to trimming and J lost 7 bases, with 13 bases between them. This CDR3 comprises 15 residues. The CDR3 region has the DNA TGTGCCAGCAGCGTAGGGGCAGGGCCAGGTGAAAAACTGTTTTTT. Protein sequence: CASSVGAGPGEKLFF.

The V call is TRBV19, the J call TRBJ2-5, with 7 bases identical to TRBD1. The J call may not be correct, given that the DNA end is closer to TRBJ2-7. CDR1 LNHDA and CDR2 SQIVND come from the germline V gene (reference sequence). The CDR3 has 14 amino acids. As DNA, the CDR3 is TGTGCCAGTAGCCCTTCCGGGACAGAGTACGAGCAGTACTTC. Amino acid sequence: CASSPSGTEYEQYF.

This chain joins TRBV7-2 and TRBJ2-7; no firm D call. The germline V gene has CDR1 SGHTA and CDR2 FQGNSA. The ends were cut back, 5 bases at V and 2 bases at J, with 13 bases in the middle. CDR3 size: 14 residues. This CDR3 is CASSPDLKTYEQYF. DNA of the CDR3: TGTGCCAGCAGCCCCGACTTGAAAACCTACGAGCAGTACTTC.

The CDR3 region is CASTPRESDTQYF. In nucleotides, the CDR3 is TGTGCCAGCACCCCCCGGGAGTCAGATACGCAGTATTTT. This rearrangement joins TRBV6-6 to TRBJ2-3; a weak D match, TRBD2 (6 bases). This CDR3 comprises 13 residues. V lost 7 bases to trimming and J lost 4 bases, with 12 bases between them. Germline V CDR1 and CDR2: MNHNY, SVGAGI (reference sequence).

J is TRBJ2-7 and V is TRBV28, with 9 positions matching TRBD1. V lost 3 bases, J lost 0 bases, and 3 bases stayed unmatched. The CDR3 covers 15 residues. CDR1 and CDR2 from the germline V gene are MDHEN and SYDVKM. DNA of the CDR3: TGTGCCAGCAGTTTTGGGGACAGGGACTCCTACGAGCAGTACTTC. It specifies CASSFGDRDSYEQYF.

The V and J genes are TRBV5-1 and TRBJ1-1; maybe TRBD1 (6 bases). CDR3 length equals 15 residues. V gave up 5 bases and J gave up 4 bases, with 18 bases separating them. Germline CDR1 SGHRS, CDR2 YFSETQ. CDR3 loop: CASRKGGRTTTEAFF. CDR3 nucleotides: TGCGCCAGCAGGAAGGGGGGGCGAACAACCACTGAAGCTTTCTTT.